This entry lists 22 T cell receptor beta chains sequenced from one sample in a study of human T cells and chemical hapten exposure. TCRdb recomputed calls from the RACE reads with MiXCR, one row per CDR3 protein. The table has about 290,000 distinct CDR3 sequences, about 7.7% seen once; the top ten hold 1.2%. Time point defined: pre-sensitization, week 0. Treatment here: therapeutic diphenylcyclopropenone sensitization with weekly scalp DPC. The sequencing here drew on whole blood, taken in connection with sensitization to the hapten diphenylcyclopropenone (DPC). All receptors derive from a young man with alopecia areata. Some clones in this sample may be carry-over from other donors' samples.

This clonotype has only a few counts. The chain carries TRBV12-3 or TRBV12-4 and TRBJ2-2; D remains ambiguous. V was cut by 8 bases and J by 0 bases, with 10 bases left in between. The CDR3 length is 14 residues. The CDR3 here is CASDPPTNTGELFF. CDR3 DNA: TGTGCCAGCGATCCGCCAACGAACACCGGGGAGCTGTTTTTT.

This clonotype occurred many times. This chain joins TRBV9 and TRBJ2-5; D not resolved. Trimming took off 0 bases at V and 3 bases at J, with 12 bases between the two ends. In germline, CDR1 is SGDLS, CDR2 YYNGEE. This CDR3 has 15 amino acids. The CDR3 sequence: CASSVDGRPEETQYF. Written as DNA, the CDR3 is TGTGCCAGCAGCGTAGATGGACGGCCTGAAGAGACCCAGTACTTC. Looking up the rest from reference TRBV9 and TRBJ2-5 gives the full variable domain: DSGVTQTPKHLITATGQRVTLRCSPRSGDLSVYWYQQSLDQGLQFLIQYYNGEERAKGNILERFSAQQFPDLHSELNLSSLELGDSALYFCASSVDGRPEETQYFGPGTRLLVL.

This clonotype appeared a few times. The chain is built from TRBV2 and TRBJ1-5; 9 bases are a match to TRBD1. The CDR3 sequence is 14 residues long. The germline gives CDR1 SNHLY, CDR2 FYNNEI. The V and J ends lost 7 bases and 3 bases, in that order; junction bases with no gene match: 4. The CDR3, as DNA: TGTGCCAGCAATGACAGGGGGAACAATCAGCCCCAGCATTTT. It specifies CASNDRGNNQPQHF.

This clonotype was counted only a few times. Written as DNA, the CDR3 is TGTGCCAGCAGCTTACAGGGGCGGGGGGAGCTGGGCGAGCAGTACTTC. This codes for CASSLQGRGELGEQYF. The chain couples TRBV7-8 to TRBJ2-7; TRBD2 matches at 8 bases. Germline V gene sequence: CDR1 SGHVS, CDR2 FQNEAQ. V gave up 2 bases and J gave up 6 bases; unmatched junction bases: 12. The CDR3 extends over 16 amino acids. The full variable domain, completed using reference TRBV7-8 and TRBJ2-7, is GAGVSQSPRYKVAKRGQDVALRCDPISGHVSLFWYQQALGQGPEFLTYFQNEAQLDKSGLPSDRFFAERPEGSVSTLKIQRTQQEDSAVYLCASSLQGRGELGEQYFGPGTRLTVT.

The CDR3 here is CASSFKTGYSTEAFF. The CDR3 coding sequence is TGTGCCAGCAGCTTCAAGACAGGGTATAGCACTGAAGCTTTCTTT. V and J are TRBV7-2 and TRBJ1-1; 7 bases map to TRBD1. CDR3 size: 15 residues. J was trimmed by 4 bases and V by 3 bases; bases with no gene match: 8. Germline loops: CDR1 SGHTA, CDR2 FQGNSA.

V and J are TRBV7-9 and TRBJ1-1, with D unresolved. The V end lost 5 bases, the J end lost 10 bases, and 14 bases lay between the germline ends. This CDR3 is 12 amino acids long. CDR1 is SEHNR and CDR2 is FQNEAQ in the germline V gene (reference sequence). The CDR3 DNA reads TGTGCCAGCAGCCCCGAAGGGAGGGCAGCTTTCTTT. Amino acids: CASSPEGRAAFF.

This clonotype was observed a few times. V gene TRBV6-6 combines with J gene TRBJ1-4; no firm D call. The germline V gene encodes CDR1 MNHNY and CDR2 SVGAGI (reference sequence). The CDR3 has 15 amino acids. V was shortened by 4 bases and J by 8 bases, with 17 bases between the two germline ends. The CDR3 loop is CASSSLMGRGEKLFF. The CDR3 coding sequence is TGTGCCAGCAGTTCTCTGATGGGCAGAGGGGAAAAACTGTTTTTT.

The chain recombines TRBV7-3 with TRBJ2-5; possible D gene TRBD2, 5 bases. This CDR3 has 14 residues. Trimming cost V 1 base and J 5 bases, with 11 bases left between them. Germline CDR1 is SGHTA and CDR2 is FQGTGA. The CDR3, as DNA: TGTGCCAGCAGCTTAAAACCGGGAATGGAGACCCAGTACTTC. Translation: CASSLKPGMETQYF.

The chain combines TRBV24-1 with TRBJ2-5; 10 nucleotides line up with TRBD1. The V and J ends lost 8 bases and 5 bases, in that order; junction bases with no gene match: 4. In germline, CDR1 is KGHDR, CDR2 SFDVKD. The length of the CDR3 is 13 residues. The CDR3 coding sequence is TGTGCCACCAACGACAGGGGGCTGGAGACCCAGTACTTC. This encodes CATNDRGLETQYF.

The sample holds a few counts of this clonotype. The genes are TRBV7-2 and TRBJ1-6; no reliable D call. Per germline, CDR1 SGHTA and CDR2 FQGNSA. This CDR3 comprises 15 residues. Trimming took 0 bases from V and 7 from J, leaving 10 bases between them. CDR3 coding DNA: TGTGCCAGCAGCTTAGCTGCTAGAGAGAATTCACCCCTCCACTTT. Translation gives CASSLAARENSPLHF.

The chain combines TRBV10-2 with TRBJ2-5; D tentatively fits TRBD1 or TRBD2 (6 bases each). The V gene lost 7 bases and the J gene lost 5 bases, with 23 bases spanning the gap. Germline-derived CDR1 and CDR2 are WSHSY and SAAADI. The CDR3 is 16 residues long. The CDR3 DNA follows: TGCGCCAGCACTCGATCACAGGGCGCGGGATTGGAGACCCAGTACTTC. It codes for CASTRSQGAGLETQYF.

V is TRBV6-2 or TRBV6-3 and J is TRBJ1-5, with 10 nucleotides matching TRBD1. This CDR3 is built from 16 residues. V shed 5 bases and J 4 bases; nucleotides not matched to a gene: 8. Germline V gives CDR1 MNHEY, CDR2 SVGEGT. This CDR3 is CASSHRDRGRNQPQHF. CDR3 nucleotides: TGTGCCAGCAGTCACCGGGACAGGGGTAGGAATCAGCCCCAGCATTTT.

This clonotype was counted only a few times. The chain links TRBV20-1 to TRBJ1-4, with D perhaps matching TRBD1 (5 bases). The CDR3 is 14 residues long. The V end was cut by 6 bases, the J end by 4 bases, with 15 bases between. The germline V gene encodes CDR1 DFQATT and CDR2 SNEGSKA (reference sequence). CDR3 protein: CSAVQVARNEKLFF. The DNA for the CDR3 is TGCAGTGCCGTACAGGTGGCTCGTAATGAAAAACTGTTTTTT.

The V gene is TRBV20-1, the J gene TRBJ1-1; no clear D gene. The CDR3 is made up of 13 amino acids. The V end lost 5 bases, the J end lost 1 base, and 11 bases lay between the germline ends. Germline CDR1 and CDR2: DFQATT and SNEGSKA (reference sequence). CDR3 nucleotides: TGCAGTGCTCTAAAGCCCGGGAACACTGAAGCTTTCTTT. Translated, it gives CSALKPGNTEAFF.

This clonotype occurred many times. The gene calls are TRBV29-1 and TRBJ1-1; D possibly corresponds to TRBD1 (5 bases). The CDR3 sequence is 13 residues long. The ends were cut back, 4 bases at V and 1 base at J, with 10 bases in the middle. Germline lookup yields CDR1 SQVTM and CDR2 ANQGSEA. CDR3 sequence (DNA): TGCAGCGTTGCCCAGGGAGGGAACACTGAAGCTTTCTTT. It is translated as CSVAQGGNTEAFF. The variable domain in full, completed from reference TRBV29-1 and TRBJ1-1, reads SAVISQKPSRDICQRGTSLTIQCQVDSQVTMMFWYRQQPGQSLTLIATANQGSEATYESGFVIDKFPISRPNLTFSTLTVSNMSPEDSSIYLCSVAQGGNTEAFFGQGTRLTVV.

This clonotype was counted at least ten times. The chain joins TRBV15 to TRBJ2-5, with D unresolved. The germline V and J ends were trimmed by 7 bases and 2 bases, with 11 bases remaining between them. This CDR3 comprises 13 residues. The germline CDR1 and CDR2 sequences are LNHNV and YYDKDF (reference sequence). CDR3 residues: CATNGGVQETQYF. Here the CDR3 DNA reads TGTGCCACCAACGGTGGTGTTCAAGAGACCCAGTACTTC.

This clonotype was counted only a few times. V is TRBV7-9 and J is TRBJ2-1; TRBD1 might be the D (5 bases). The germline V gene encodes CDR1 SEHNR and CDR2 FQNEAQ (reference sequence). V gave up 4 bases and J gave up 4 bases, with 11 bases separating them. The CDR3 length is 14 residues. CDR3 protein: CASSSPRVYNEQFF. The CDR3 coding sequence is TGTGCCAGCAGCTCGCCCAGGGTTTACAATGAGCAGTTCTTC. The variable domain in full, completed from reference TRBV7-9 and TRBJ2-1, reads DTGVSQNPRHKITKRGQNVTFRCDPISEHNRLYWYRQTLGQGPEFLTYFQNEAQLEKSRLLSDRFSAERPKGSFSTLEIQRTEQGDSAMYLCASSSPRVYNEQFFGPGTRLTVL.

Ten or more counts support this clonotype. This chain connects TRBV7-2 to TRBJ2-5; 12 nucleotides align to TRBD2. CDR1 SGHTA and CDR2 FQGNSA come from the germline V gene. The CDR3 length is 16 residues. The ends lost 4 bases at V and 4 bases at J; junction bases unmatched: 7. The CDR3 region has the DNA TGTGCCAGCAGCTCTCCTAGCGGGGGGGCGAGAGAGACCCAGTACTTC. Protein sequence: CASSSPSGGARETQYF.

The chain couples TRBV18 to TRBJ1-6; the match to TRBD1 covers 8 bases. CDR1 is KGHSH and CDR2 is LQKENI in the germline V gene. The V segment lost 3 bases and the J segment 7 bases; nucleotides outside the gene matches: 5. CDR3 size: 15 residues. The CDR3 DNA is TGTGCCAGCTCACCCATCGGACAGGGAAATTCACCCCTCCACTTT. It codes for CASSPIGQGNSPLHF.

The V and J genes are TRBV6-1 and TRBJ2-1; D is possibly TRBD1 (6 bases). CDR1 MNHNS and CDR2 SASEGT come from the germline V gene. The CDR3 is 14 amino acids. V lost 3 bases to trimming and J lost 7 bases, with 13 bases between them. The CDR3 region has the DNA TGTGCCAGCAGTGAGTCTCAGGGGCGGAATGAGCAGTTCTTC. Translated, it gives CASSESQGRNEQFF.

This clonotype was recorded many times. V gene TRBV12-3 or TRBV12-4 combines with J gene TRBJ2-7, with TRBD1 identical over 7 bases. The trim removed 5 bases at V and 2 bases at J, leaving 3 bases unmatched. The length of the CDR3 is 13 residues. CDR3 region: CASSPGQPYEQYF. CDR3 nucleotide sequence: TGTGCCAGCAGTCCGGGACAGCCCTACGAGCAGTACTTC.

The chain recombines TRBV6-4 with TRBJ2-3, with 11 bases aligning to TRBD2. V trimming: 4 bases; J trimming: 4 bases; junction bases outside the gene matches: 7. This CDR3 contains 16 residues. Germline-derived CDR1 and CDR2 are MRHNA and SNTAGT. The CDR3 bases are TGTGCCAGCAGTGGAGTAACTAGCGGGGGAGCAGATACGCAGTATTTT. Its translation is CASSGVTSGGADTQYF.